This T cell receptor (beta chain) emerged from a study of lymphopenia after photon versus proton radiotherapy. Assay: immunoSEQ multiplex PCR; the TCRdb copy retains only in-frame clones and omits some. Altogether 75,000 or so clones are present, approximately 82% being singletons, with the ten largest covering about 1.3%. From germline, CDR1 is SGDLS and CDR2 YYNGEE. Trimming removed 2 bases from V and 1 base from J, with 11 bases in between. This CDR3 is built from 15 residues. Sequencing was performed on peripheral blood, taken from a patient treated with proton-based radiotherapy. The chain is built from TRBV9 and TRBJ2-3, with no clear D. The source of this sequence is a man aged 55 to 70 with pancreatic cancer. The CDR3 is CASSVYSRGTDTQYF. DNA of the CDR3: TGTGCCAGCAGCGTGTACTCCCGGGGCACAGATACGCAGTATTTT.